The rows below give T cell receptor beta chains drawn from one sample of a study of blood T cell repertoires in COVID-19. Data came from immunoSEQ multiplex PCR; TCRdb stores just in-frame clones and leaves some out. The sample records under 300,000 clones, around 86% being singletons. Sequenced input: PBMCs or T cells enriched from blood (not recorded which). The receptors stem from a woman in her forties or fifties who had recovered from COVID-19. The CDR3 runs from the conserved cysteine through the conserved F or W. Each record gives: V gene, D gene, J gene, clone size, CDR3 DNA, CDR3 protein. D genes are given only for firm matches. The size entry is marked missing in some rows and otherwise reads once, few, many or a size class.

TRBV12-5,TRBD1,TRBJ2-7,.,TGTGCTAGTGGTTTGGGGGGGACAGGGCACTACGAGCAGTACTTC,CASGLGGTGHYEQYF
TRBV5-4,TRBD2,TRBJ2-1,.,TGTGCCAGCAGCAGGAGCGGGAGAACCTACAATGAGCAGTTCTTC,CASSRSGRTYNEQFF
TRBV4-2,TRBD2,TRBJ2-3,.,TGTGCCAGCAGCCAAGTGGGACTAGCGGACGACACAGATACGCAGTATTTT,CASSQVGLADDTDTQYF
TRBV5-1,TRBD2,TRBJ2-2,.,TGCGCCAGCAGCGGGGGGACTAGCGGGAGGTCGACCGGGGAGCTGTTTTTT,CASSGGTSGRSTGELFF
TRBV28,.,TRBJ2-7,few,TGTGCCAGCAGTTTAAGAGAGGGGGGGAATGCCTACGAGCAGTACTTC,CASSLREGGNAYEQYF
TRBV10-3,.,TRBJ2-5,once,TGTGCCATCAGTGAAATTTCGTCTGGAGGGCAGACCCAGTACTTC,CAISEISSGGQTQYF
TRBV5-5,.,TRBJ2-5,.,TGTGCCAGCAGCTGGGGGCGGGTGGGGTTGGAATCGGAGACCCAGTACTTC,CASSWGRVGLESETQYF
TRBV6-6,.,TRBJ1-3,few,TGTGCCAGCAGTTACCGTGGTCCGGAGAACACCATATATTTT,CASSYRGPENTIYF
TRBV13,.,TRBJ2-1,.,TGTGCCAGCAGCAACAGACGGGAGTCAACTTACAATGAGCAGTTCTTC,CASSNRRESTYNEQFF
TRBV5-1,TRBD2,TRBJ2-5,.,TGCGCCAGCAGCTTGGCCCCAGCGGGACAAGAGACCCAGTACTTC,CASSLAPAGQETQYF
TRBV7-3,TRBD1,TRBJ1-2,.,TGTGCCAGCAGCCAGACAGGGGAAATCGGCTACACCTTC,CASSQTGEIGYTF
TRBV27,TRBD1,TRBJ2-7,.,TGTGCCAGCAGTTATTCCGGACAGGGAGTATGGAACGAGCAGTACTTC,CASSYSGQGVWNEQYF
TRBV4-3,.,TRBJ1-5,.,TGCGCCAGCAGCCAAGATCTTAGTATAGGAGGAGCTCAGCCCCAGCATTTT,CASSQDLSIGGAQPQHF
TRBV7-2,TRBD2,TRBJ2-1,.,TGTGCCAGCAGCTTAGGTTGGGAGCGGGACCCGTTCTTC,CASSLGWERDPFF
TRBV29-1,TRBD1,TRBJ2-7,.,TGCAGCGTTTATGGGGACAGGGACTACGAGCAGTACTTC,CSVYGDRDYEQYF
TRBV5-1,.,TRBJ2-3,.,TGCGCCAGCAGCATCGGAACCGTAGCCACAGATACGCAGTATTTT,CASSIGTVATDTQYF
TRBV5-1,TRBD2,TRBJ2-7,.,TGCGCCAGCAGCTTGGGACTAGCGGGAGGTGTTCAGCAGTACTTC,CASSLGLAGGVQQYF
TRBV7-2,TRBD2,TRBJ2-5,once,TGTGCCAGCAGCCTAGGGACTACACAGCAAGAGACCCAGTACTTC,CASSLGTTQQETQYF
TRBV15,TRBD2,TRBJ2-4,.,TGTGCCACCAGCAGAGAGGATAGCGGGAGCCCCGAAAACATTCAGTACTTC,CATSREDSGSPENIQYF
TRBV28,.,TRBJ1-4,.,TGTGCCAGCAGTTCCCCCTGGCGGGGCAGGGTCGAAAAACTGTTTTTT,CASSSPWRGRVEKLFF
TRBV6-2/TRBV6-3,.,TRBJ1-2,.,TGTGCCAGCAGTTACGGGCAGACCGCTAACTATGGCTACACCTTC,CASSYGQTANYGYTF
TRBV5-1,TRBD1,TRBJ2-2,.,TGCGCCAGCAGCTTTCGACAGGGGAACACCGGGGAGCTGTTTTTT,CASSFRQGNTGELFF
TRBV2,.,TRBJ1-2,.,TGTGCCAGCAGACGAGAGTATGATGGCTACACCTTC,CASRREYDGYTF
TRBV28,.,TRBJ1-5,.,TGTGCCAGCAGTTTAGCGGGGTCAGATACCAATCAGCCCCAGCATTTT,CASSLAGSDTNQPQHF
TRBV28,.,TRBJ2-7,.,TGTGCCAGCAGTCCCCCCCGGGGGACCTACGAGCAGTACTTC,CASSPPRGTYEQYF
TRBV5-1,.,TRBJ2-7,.,TGCGCCAGCAGCTTGTGGCAGGGTGAATACTACGAGCAGTACTTC,CASSLWQGEYYEQYF
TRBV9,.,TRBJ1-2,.,TGTGCCAGCAGCGCCGACAGTTCCTTCTATGGCTACACCTTC,CASSADSSFYGYTF
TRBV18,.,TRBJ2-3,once,TGTGCCAGCTCGCCGACGACAGCAACAAGCACAGATACGCAGTATTTT,CASSPTTATSTDTQYF
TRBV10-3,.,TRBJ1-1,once,TGTGCCATCAGTGGGATAGGGGGCACTGAAGCTTTCTTT,CAISGIGGTEAFF
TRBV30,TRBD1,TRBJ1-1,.,TGTGCCTGGAGTGTGGTACAGGGGAAAGCTTTCTTT,CAWSVVQGKAFF
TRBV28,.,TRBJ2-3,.,TGTGCCAGCAGTTTTGGAGTTGGTAGAAGCACAGATACGCAGTATTTT,CASSFGVGRSTDTQYF
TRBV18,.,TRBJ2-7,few,TGTGCCAGCTCACCGGGCGCGCAGGGAGGAAACGAGCAGTACTTC,CASSPGAQGGNEQYF
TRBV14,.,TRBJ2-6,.,TGTGCCAGCAGCCAACAGACAGTGCGAGCTGGGGCCAACGTCCTGACTTTC,CASSQQTVRAGANVLTF
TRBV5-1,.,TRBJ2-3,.,TGCGCCAGCAGCTGGACTAACCCATCAGATACGCAGTATTTT,CASSWTNPSDTQYF
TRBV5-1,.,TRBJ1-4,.,TGCGCCAGCCGGAGGGACCTAGAAAATGAAAAACTGTTTTTT,CASRRDLENEKLFF
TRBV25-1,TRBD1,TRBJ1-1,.,TGTGCCAGCAGTGAACTAAAGGGGGCAGGGACTGAAGCTTTCTTT,CASSELKGAGTEAFF
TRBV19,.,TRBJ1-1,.,TGTGCCAGTAACCCTGGAGATTTCCTTTCCCCCTTTGAAGCTTTCTTT,CASNPGDFLSPFEAFF
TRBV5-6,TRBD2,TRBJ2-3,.,TGTGCCAGCAGCTTGCAACTAGCGGGACTGGGCACAGATACGCAGTATTTT,CASSLQLAGLGTDTQYF
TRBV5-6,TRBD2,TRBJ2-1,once,TGTGCCAGCAGCCCGACTCCGGGACTAGCGGACAATGAGCAGTTCTTC,CASSPTPGLADNEQFF
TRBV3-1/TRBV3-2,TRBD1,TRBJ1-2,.,TGTGCCAGCAGCCAAGGAGGACAGGGATCTGATGGCTACACCTTC,CASSQGGQGSDGYTF
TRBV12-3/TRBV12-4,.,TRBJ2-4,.,TGTGCCAGCAGTACCGGGACAAGAAACATTCAGTACTTC,CASSTGTRNIQYF
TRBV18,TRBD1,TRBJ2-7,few,TGTGCCAGCTCACCACCCTCTGGGGGACAGGGAATGCAGTACTTC,CASSPPSGGQGMQYF
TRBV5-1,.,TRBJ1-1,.,TGCGCCAGCAGCTCGATACAGGGTCGAACTGAAGCTTTCTTT,CASSSIQGRTEAFF
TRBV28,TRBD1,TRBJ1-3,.,TGTGCCAGCCGGACAGGGGGTGGATCTGGAAACACCATATATTTT,CASRTGGGSGNTIYF
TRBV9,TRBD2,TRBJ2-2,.,TGTGCCAGCAGCGTAACCGGTGGAGCGGGGTTGGGTACCGGGGAGCTGTTTTTT,CASSVTGGAGLGTGELFF
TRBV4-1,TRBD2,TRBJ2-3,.,TGCGCCAGCAGCCCGAGCGGGAGACTGAGCACGCAGTATTTT,CASSPSGRLSTQYF
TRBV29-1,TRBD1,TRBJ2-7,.,TGCAGCGTGGGCCGAGGGGGCCCAAGGGGCTACGAGCAGTACTTC,CSVGRGGPRGYEQYF
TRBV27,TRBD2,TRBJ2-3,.,TGTGCCACCAGGGACTATTCCACAGATACGCAGTATTTT,CATRDYSTDTQYF
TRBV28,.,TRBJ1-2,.,TGTGCCAGCAGTTCCGCTCCGGGTTCGCAACTTCTTGGCTACACCTTC,CASSSAPGSQLLGYTF
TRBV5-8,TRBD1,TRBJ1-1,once,TGTGCCAGCAGCCCCGGACAGGGGAGGAGGGCGAACACTGAAGCTTTCTTT,CASSPGQGRRANTEAFF
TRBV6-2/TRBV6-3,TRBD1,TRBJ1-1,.,TGTGCCAGCAGTTACCTGGACAGGGGGACTGAAGCTTTCTTT,CASSYLDRGTEAFF
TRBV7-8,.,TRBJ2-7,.,TGTGCCAGCAGCCCATACTACCTAGCAAACTCCTACGAGCAGTACTTC,CASSPYYLANSYEQYF
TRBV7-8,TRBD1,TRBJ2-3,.,TGTGCCAGCAGCCGACAGGGGACGACCCGGGCCGATACGCAGTATTTT,CASSRQGTTRADTQYF